This T cell receptor (beta chain) emerged from a study of T cell responses to AZD1222 COVID-19 vaccine. In regard to this clone: What it binds is not known.

V lost 2 bases to trimming and J lost 8 bases, with 10 bases between them. The germline gives CDR1 SEHNR, CDR2 FQNEAQ (reference sequence). The CDR3 length is 13 residues. The assay was immunoSEQ multiplex PCR, and TCRdb's table has in-frame clones only and misses some. Of about 85,000 clones listed, about 87% are singletons. Overall study findings and caveats: Unmutated variant regions are reportedly the target of nearly half of TCRs that are spike-specific.

The origin of this receptor is an adult in good health. The V call is TRBV7-9, the J call TRBJ1-3; TRBD1 is a possible D gene (6 bases). The sample was peripheral blood, taken on day 0 of AZD1222 vaccination. The CDR3 nucleotides read TGTGCCAGCAGCTTACAGGGGTTGGACACCATATATTTT. This sequence encodes CASSLQGLDTIYF.